These T cell receptor beta chains were read from a single sample in a study of T-cell reconstitution after alpha-beta-depleted transplantation in children. Each CDR3 protein gets one entry after TCRdb re-called the PCR reads with MiXCR. The sample lists a few hundred thousand distinct CDR3 sequences; 20% to 30% were seen once. The material was PBMCs, obtained before TCRalphabeta/CD19-depleted stem cell transplant. These receptors were collected from a boy less than two years old with Wiskott-Aldrich syndrome, due to receive a stem cell transplant. Both conserved end residues are trimmed from each CDR3. The order of the fields is CDR3 length, J gene, V gene, CDR3 protein.

>13|TRBJ1-2|TRBV6-1
ASRDSGTVNYGYT
>14|TRBJ2-1|TRBV5-1
ASSLWPGVRDNEQF
>9|TRBJ1-4|TRBV5-1
ASSSDRQLF
>9|TRBJ1-4|TRBV7-9
ASSPKEKLF
>13|TRBJ1-1|TRBV7-2
ASSPWGHHYTEAF
>13|TRBJ2-7|TRBV7-9
ASSFVGQKSYEQY
>10|TRBJ2-1|TRBV5-1
ASSPGVGEQF
>11|TRBJ2-6|TRBV19
ASNAGGANVLT
>15|TRBJ2-5|TRBV12-3/TRBV12-4
ASSFGGLAGDQETQY
>14|TRBJ2-1|TRBV4-2
ASSQGPTSLDNEQF
>13|TRBJ2-1|TRBV5-1
ASSRDRVGLGPTG
>13|TRBJ2-7|TRBV5-1
ASSRGTGDSYEQY
>12|TRBJ2-5|TRBV5-1
ASSGQGLKETQY
>12|TRBJ2-2|TRBV12-3/TRBV12-4
ASRVQGGTGELF
>13|TRBJ2-3|TRBV20-1
SAIDSGKGTDTQY
>11|TRBJ2-2|TRBV12-3/TRBV12-4
ASRTGNTGELF
>11|TRBJ2-1|TRBV20-1
SARRSRGNEQF
>10|TRBJ2-5|TRBV5-1
ASTVNEETQY
>15|TRBJ2-5|TRBV5-1
ASSLGRQATPFETQY
>14|TRBJ2-1|TRBV4-1
ASSQLSLAGYNEQF
>13|TRBJ2-1|TRBV12-3/TRBV12-4
ASSLEHTGNNEQF
>13|TRBJ2-1|TRBV5-1
ASSLEDLAGDEQF
>12|TRBJ2-2|TRBV7-8
ASSPREGSGELF
>11|TRBJ2-3|TRBV20-1
SATGVRTDTQY
>15|TRBJ2-3|TRBV5-1
ASSLGVLAGDPDTQY
>12|TRBJ2-2|TRBV3-1
ASSQVQDSGELF
>12|TRBJ1-3|TRBV10-3
ATLDRGFGNTIY
>12|TRBJ2-7|TRBV5-1
ASRPNPGAYEQY
>12|TRBJ2-5|TRBV20-1
SARDLGLEETQY
>15|TRBJ2-2|TRBV20-1
SASYSGRKDNTGELF
>14|TRBJ2-1|TRBV15
ATSRESVLIDNEQF
>13|TRBJ1-2|TRBV7-2
ASSLSAQGIYGYT
>11|TRBJ1-5|TRBV12-3/TRBV12-4
ASSGTGGQPQH
>11|TRBJ2-1|TRBV6-5
ASGQDVTSPQF
>11|TRBJ2-7|TRBV3-1
ASSQVAHYEQY
>14|TRBJ2-1|TRBV5-1
ASSRDLAGAYDEQF
>14|TRBJ1-2|TRBV7-2
ASSLGRGASFGGYT
>13|TRBJ1-4|TRBV20-1
SARDGGEVTEKLF
>13|TRBJ2-1|TRBV6-2/TRBV6-3
ASLAGGVGYNEQF
>10|TRBJ1-2|TRBV5-1
ASSLDRGSYT
>12|TRBJ2-5|TRBV7-8
ASSHDLREETQY
>10|TRBJ1-2|TRBV14
ASSTLPYGYT
>15|TRBJ2-1|TRBV10-3
AISESKAGSSYNEQF
>11|TRBJ1-2|TRBV12-3/TRBV12-4
ASKTGQGAGYT
>19|TRBJ2-1|TRBV11-1
ASSLASGLAGGHSSYNEQF
>12|TRBJ2-2|TRBV29-1
SVVVQGGTGELF
>11|TRBJ2-7|TRBV27
ASSLSHNYEQY
>14|TRBJ2-1|TRBV28
ASNIAGGPYYNEQF
>12|TRBJ2-7|TRBV9
ASSVAGPSYEQY
>15|TRBJ1-6|TRBV5-1
ASSPASGSSYNSPLH
>13|TRBJ2-1|TRBV5-5
ASSGDPRSYNEQF
>13|TRBJ2-7|TRBV12-3/TRBV12-4
ASSFHPATVYEQY
>12|TRBJ1-5|TRBV24-1
ATSEGDRYQPQH
>14|TRBJ1-1|TRBV5-1
ASSLRPTGDTWRAF
>15|TRBJ1-6|TRBV27
ASSLYWASSYNSPLH
>12|TRBJ2-6|TRBV20-1
SARQGSGANVLT
>12|TRBJ2-3|TRBV20-1
SAREILAGDTQY
>13|TRBJ2-7|TRBV5-6
ASSWSWEAAYEQY
>10|TRBJ2-7|TRBV20-1
SARQNSYEQY
>17|TRBJ2-1|TRBV5-1
ASSLSPSGRGSSYNEQF